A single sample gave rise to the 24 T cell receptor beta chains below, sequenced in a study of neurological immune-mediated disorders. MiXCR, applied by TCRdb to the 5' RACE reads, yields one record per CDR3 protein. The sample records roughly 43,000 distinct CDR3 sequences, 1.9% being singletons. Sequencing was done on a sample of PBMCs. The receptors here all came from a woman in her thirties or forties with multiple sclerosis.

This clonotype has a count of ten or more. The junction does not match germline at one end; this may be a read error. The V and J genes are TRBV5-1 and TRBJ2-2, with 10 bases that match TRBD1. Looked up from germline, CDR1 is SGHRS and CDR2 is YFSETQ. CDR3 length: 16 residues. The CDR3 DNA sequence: TGCGCCAGCAGCTCTGGGACAGGGGTCGACACCGGGGCGCTGTTTTTT. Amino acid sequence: CASSSGTGVDTGALFF.

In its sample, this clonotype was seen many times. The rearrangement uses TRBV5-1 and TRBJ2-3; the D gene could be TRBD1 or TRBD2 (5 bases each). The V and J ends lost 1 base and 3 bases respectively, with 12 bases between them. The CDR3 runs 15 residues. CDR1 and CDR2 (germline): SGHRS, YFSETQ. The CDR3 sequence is CASSLQTGGTDTQYF. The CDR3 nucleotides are TGCGCCAGCAGCTTGCAAACAGGCGGGACAGATACGCAGTATTTT.

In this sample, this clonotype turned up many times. The CDR3, as DNA: TGTGCCAGCAGTTACGGGGGACCAGCTAACTATGGCTACACCTTC. Its translation is CASSYGGPANYGYTF. The V call is TRBV6-2 or TRBV6-3, the J call TRBJ1-2; tentatively, D is TRBD1 (5 bases). The V end lost 2 bases, the J end lost 0 bases, and 10 bases lay between the germline ends. CDR3 length: 15 amino acids. Per the germline V gene, CDR1 is MNHEY and CDR2 is SVGEGT.

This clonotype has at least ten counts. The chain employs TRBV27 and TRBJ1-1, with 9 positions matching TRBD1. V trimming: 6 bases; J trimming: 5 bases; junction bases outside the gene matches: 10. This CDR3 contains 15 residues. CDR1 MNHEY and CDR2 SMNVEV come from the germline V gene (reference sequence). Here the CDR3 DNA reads TGTGCCAGCAGGCCGTGGGGACAGGGAAGAACTGAAGCTTTCTTT. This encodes CASRPWGQGRTEAFF.

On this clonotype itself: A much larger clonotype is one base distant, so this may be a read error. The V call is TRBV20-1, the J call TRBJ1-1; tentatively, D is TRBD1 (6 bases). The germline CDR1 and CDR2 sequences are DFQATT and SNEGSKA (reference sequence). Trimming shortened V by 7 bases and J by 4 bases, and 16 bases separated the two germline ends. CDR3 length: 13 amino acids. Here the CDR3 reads CSDRRGGGTEAFF. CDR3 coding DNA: TGCAGTGATAGGAGGGGAGGGGGCACTGAAGCTTTCTTT.

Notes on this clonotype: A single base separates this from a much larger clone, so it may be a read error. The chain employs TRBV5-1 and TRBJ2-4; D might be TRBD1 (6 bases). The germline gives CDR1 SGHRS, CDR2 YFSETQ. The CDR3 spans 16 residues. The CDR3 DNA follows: TGCGCCAGCAGCTTATCAGGGGTGGATGGCCAAAAAATTCAGTACTTC. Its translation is CASSLSGVDGQKIQYF.

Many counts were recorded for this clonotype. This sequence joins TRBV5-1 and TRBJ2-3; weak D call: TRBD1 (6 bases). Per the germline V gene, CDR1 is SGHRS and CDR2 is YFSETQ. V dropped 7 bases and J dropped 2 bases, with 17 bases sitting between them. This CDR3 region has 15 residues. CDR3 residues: CASGKTGQYTDTQYF. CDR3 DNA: TGCGCCAGCGGAAAAACTGGACAGTACACAGATACGCAGTATTTT.

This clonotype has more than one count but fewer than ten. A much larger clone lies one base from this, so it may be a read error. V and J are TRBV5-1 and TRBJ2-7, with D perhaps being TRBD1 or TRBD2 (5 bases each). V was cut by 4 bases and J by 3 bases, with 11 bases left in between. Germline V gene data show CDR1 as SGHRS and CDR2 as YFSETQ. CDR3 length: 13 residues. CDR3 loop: CASSRDVYYEQYF. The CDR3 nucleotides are TGCGCCAGCAGCCGGGACGTATACTACGAGCAGTACTTC.

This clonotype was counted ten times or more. The CDR3: CASSIDRDTEQFF. DNA of the CDR3: TGTGCCAGTAGTATAGACCGGGACACTGAGCAGTTCTTC. This chain joins TRBV19 and TRBJ2-1; the D gene is possibly TRBD1 (6 bases). The V end was cut by 0 bases, the J end by 9 bases, with 9 bases between. Germline CDR1 LNHDA, CDR2 SQIVND (reference sequence). CDR3 length: 13 residues.

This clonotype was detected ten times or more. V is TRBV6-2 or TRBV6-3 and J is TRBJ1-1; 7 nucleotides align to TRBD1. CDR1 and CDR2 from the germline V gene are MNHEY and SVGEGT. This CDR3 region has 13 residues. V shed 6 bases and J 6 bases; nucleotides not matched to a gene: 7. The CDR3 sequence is CASSPQGTAEAFF. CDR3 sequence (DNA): TGTGCCAGCAGCCCACAGGGGACTGCTGAAGCTTTCTTT.

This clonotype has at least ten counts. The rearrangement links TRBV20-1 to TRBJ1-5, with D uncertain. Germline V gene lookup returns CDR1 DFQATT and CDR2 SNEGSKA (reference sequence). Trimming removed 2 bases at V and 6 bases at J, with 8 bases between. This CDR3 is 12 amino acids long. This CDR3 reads CSARSAGQPQHF. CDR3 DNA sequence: TGCAGTGCTAGATCGGCTGGTCAGCCCCAGCATTTT.

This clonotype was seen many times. The chain's CDR3 is CASSQEWESLNYGYTF. CDR3 coding DNA: TGCGCCAGCAGCCAAGAGTGGGAGTCCCTTAACTATGGCTACACCTTC. The V call is TRBV4-1, the J call TRBJ1-2; D gene uncertain. Germline lookup yields CDR1 MGHRA and CDR2 YSYEKL. Trimming shortened V by 0 bases and J by 1 base, and 12 bases separated the two germline ends. The CDR3 length is 16 residues.

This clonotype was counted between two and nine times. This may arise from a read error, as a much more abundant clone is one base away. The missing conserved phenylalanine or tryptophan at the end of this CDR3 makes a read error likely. CDR3 in amino acids: CSVATDPTNEKLFC. Written as DNA, the CDR3 is TGCAGCGTTGCGACAGATCCAACTAATGAAAAACTGTTTTGT. V usage is TRBV29-1 and J usage is TRBJ1-4, with D possibly matching TRBD1 (5 bases). The CDR3 is 14 residues long. The germline gives CDR1 SQVTM, CDR2 ANQGSEA. Trimming shortened V by 4 bases and J by 0 bases, and 9 bases separated the two germline ends.

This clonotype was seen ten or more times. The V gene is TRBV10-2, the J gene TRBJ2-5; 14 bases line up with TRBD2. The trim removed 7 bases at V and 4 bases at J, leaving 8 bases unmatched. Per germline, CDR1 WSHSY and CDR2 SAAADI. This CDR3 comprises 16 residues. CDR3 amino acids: CASTPGLAGVSETQYF. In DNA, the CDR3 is TGCGCCAGCACCCCGGGACTAGCGGGGGTTTCAGAGACCCAGTACTTC.

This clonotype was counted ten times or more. Here the CDR3 reads CSASGGNYGYTF. The DNA of the CDR3 is TGCAGTGCAAGCGGGGGTAACTATGGCTACACCTTC. The chain is built from TRBV20-1 and TRBJ1-2; perhaps TRBD1 as D (5 bases). Deletions cut 6 bases from V and 1 base from J, with 9 bases between. Per germline, CDR1 DFQATT and CDR2 SNEGSKA (reference sequence). This CDR3 has 12 amino acids.

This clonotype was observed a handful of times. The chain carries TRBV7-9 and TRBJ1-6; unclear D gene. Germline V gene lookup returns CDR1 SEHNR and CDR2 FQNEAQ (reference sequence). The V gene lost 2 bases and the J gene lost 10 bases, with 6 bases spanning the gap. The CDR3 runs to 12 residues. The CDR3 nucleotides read TGTGCCAGCAGCTTATCGAGCTCACCCCTCCACTTT. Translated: CASSLSSSPLHF.

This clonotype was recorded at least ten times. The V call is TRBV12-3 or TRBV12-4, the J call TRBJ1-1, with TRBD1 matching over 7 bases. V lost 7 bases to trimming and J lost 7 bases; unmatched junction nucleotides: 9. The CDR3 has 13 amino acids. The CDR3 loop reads CASTGRGRSEAFF. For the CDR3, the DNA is TGTGCCAGCACGGGTAGGGGGCGAAGTGAAGCTTTCTTT.

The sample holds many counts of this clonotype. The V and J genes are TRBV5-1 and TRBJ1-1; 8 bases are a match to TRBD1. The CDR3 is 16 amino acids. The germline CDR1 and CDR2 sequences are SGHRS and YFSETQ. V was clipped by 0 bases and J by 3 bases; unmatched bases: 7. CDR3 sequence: CASSLGTGSGHTEAFF. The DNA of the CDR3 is TGCGCCAGCAGCTTGGGGACAGGGTCAGGTCACACTGAAGCTTTCTTT.

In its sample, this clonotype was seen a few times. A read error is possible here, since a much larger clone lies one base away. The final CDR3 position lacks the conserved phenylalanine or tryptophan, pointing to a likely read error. The CDR3 here is CSARGQGAGYTI. CDR3 DNA sequence: TGCAGTGCTAGAGGTCAGGGGGCAGGCTACACCATC. The chain uses TRBV20-1 and TRBJ1-2, with 8 bases identical to TRBD1. The J segment lost 8 bases and the V segment lost 1 base, leaving 3 bases of the junction unmatched. This CDR3 has 12 residues. Looked up from germline, CDR1 is DFQATT and CDR2 is SNEGSKA (reference sequence).

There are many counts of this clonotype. The DNA for the CDR3 is TGTGCCAGCAGTCTTATAATGAACACTGAAGCTTTCTTT. This codes for CASSLIMNTEAFF. This chain connects TRBV3-1 to TRBJ1-1; D is unclear. Germline V lookup: CDR1 LGHDT, CDR2 YNNKEL (reference sequence). The V and J ends lost 6 bases and 0 bases respectively, with 8 bases between them. The CDR3 extends over 13 amino acids.

This CDR3 reads CASSPQETQYF. In DNA, the CDR3 is TGTGCCAGCTCACCACAAGAGACCCAGTACTTC. The rearrangement uses TRBV18 and TRBJ2-5; the D is unclear. V lost 1 base and J lost 3, with 0 bases in between. The CDR3 is made up of 11 amino acids. Germline CDR1 is KGHSH and CDR2 is LQKENI.

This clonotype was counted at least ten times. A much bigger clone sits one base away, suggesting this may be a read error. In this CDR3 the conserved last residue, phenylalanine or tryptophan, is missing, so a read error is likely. CDR3 loop: CASSEGPGQPQHC. The CDR3 coding sequence is TGCGCCAGCAGCGAGGGTCCTGGTCAGCCCCAGCATTGT. The chain couples TRBV5-1 to TRBJ1-5, with unresolved D. Trimming pared 4 bases from V and 6 bases from J, leaving 11 bases between. Germline CDR1 and CDR2: SGHRS and YFSETQ. This CDR3 has 13 amino acids.

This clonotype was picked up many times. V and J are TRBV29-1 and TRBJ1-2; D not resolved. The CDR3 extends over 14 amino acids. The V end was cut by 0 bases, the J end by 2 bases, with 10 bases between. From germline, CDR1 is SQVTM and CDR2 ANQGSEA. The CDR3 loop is CSVEDLRENYGYTF. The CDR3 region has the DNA TGCAGCGTTGAAGATCTTCGGGAAAACTATGGCTACACCTTC.

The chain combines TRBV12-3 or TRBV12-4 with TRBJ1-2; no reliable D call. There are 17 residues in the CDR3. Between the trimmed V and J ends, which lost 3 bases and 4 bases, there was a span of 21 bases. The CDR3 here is CASSFFRTSTALYGYTF. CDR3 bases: TGTGCCAGCAGTTTCTTCCGGACTTCCACTGCCCTCTATGGCTACACCTTC.